A single sample gave rise to the 29 T cell receptor beta chains below, sequenced in a study of tumor-infiltrating lymphocytes in primary liver carcinoma. Unsorted bulk tissue, about 18-32 mg of it, served as the source for co-extraction of RNA and DNA. A primer in the constant region served to generate TCR beta cDNA from roughly 550 ng of total RNA. Each TCR beta library was derived from three nested multiplex PCR rounds that employed slightly modified ARM-PCR. TRBV1-TRBV30 forward primers paired with a C-beta reverse primer drove the first two PCR rounds, about 10 cycles each. TCRdb reanalysed the multiplex PCR reads using MiXCR and keeps one entry per CDR3 protein. This sample carries approximately 110,000 distinct CDR3 sequences, 60% to 75% of them seen once, and the ten largest clones take 7.5% to 9%. The sequencing input was liver tumor tissue from sampling region 3. Subset reported: tumor region T3, left-lateral pole. These receptors were obtained from a woman aged 55-69 years with primary liver carcinoma and hepatitis B virus infection.

A word on this clonotype: A junction end diverges from the germline sequence, so it may reflect a read error. The chain carries TRBV11-3 and TRBJ2-3, with D possibly matching TRBD1 (6 bases). The CDR3 length is 14 residues. Germline assignment: CDR1 SGHNT and CDR2 YENEEA. CDR3 sequence: CASSPGLDRDMQYF. For the CDR3, the DNA is TGTGCCAGCAGCCCCGGACTGGACAGAGATATGCAGTATTTT.

V usage is TRBV11-1 and J usage is TRBJ1-1; tentative D call: TRBD1 (6 bases). This CDR3 has 14 residues. Germline-derived CDR1 and CDR2 are SGHAT and FQDESV (reference sequence). As DNA, the CDR3 is TGTACCAACAGCTTCTGCAGGGGAGGAACTGAAGCTTTCTTT. It specifies CTNSFCRGGTEAFF.

On this clonotype itself: The CDR3 ends on some other residue instead of the conserved phenylalanine or tryptophan, so this is likely a read error. The V call is TRBV29-1, the J call TRBJ2-2; D remains ambiguous. The germline V gene encodes CDR1 SQVTM and CDR2 ANQGSEA. This CDR3 region has 14 residues. The CDR3 DNA reads TGCAGCGTTTCAAAGTCCGGCGGCACCGAGGAGCTGTTTTCC. Its protein is CSVSKSGGTEELFS.

This clonotype has a count of ten or more. The rearrangement links TRBV28 to TRBJ2-3; TRBD1 is a possible D gene (7 bases). CDR1 is MDHEN and CDR2 is SYDVKM in the germline V gene. This CDR3 is built from 13 residues. V shed 5 bases and J shed 8 bases, with 14 bases lying between them. The CDR3 coding sequence is TGTGCCAGCAGTACAAGACAGGGAGGTACGCAGTATTTT. Amino acids: CASSTRQGGTQYF.

V usage is TRBV5-4 and J usage is TRBJ2-1; maybe TRBD2 (6 bases). CDR3 length: 16 amino acids. CDR1 is SGHNT, CDR2 YYREEE, per germline (reference sequence). The germline V and J ends were trimmed by 4 bases and 9 bases, with 23 bases remaining between them. The CDR3 coding sequence is TGTGCCAGCAGCAACGCGGCCCGGAGGGGAAAAAGTGAGCAGTTCTTC. It encodes CASSNAARRGKSEQFF.

The chain is built from TRBV11-2 and TRBJ1-2, with a possible D match to TRBD1 (5 bases). V dropped 7 bases and J dropped 7 bases, with 22 bases sitting between them. This CDR3 has 15 amino acids. Germline assignment: CDR1 SGHAT and CDR2 FQNNGV. DNA for the CDR3: TGTGCCAGCACACGTCCGTGGGGGGGAGACGGTGGCTACACCTTC. It specifies CASTRPWGGDGGYTF.

To note about this clonotype: A read error may produce the germline difference seen at one junction end. V gene TRBV6-5 combines with J gene TRBJ2-2, with D maybe TRBD2 (5 bases). Germline V gene data show CDR1 as MNHEY and CDR2 as SVGAGI. The CDR3 extends over 15 amino acids. The CDR3 loop reads CASSYGTSVPGELFF. In nucleotides, the CDR3 is TGTGCCAGCAGTTACGGCACCTCGGTCCCCGGGGAGCTGTTCTTT.

The rearrangement links TRBV29-1 to TRBJ2-1, with D unclear. Germline lookup yields CDR1 SQVTM and CDR2 ANQGSEA. There are 13 residues in the CDR3. V was shortened by 3 bases and J by 10 bases, with 16 bases between the two germline ends. In DNA, the CDR3 is TGCAGCGTTGACAGCCGAGTGTTCGACGAGCAGTTCTTC. It codes for CSVDSRVFDEQFF.

This clonotype showed up just once. Its ends do not fully match the called genes, so a read error is possible. The chain uses TRBV12-3 or TRBV12-4 and TRBJ2-2; weak D call: TRBD2 (6 bases). This CDR3 contains 14 residues. The CDR3 DNA sequence: TGTGCCAGCAGTTGGGACTCCACAACGGGGGAGCTGCTCTTT. Its protein product is CASSWDSTTGELLF.

This clonotype came up a few times. The rearrangement joins TRBV24-1 to TRBJ2-1; D perhaps matches TRBD2 (5 bases). The CDR3 is made up of 13 amino acids. The germline gives CDR1 KGHDR, CDR2 SFDVKD. V dropped 9 bases and J dropped 4 bases, with 12 bases sitting between them. The CDR3 protein is CATEGRGYNEQFF. CDR3 in DNA: TGTGCCACCGAAGGTCGAGGGTACAATGAGCAGTTCTTC.

The chain has TRBV11-2 and TRBJ2-7, with 7 bases aligning to TRBD1. The CDR3 consists of 12 residues. Trimming removed 5 bases from V and 11 bases from J; junction bases left unmatched: 9. CDR1 and CDR2 from the germline V gene are SGHAT and FQNNGV. DNA of the CDR3: TGTGCCAGCAGCCTACTCGGACAGGCGAAGTACTTC. This sequence encodes CASSLLGQAKYF. Variable domain in full (rest from reference TRBV11-2 and TRBJ2-7): EAGVAQSPRYKIIEKRQSVAFWCNPISGHATLYWYQQILGQGPKLLIQFQNNGVVDDSQLPKDRFSAERLKGVDSTLKIQPAKLEDSAVYLCASSLLGQAKYFGPGTRLTVT.

This clonotype was seen many times. This rearrangement joins TRBV6-5 to TRBJ2-3; TRBD2 aligns across 11 bases. The CDR3 runs 14 residues. Germline V gene sequence: CDR1 MNHEY, CDR2 SVGAGI. V shed 6 bases, J shed 3 bases, and the junction held 2 bases outside the gene matches. In nucleotides, the CDR3 is TGTGCCAGCAGGGCTAGCGGGAGGACAGATACGCAGTATTTT. Protein sequence: CASRASGRTDTQYF.

This clonotype is medium-sized (0.01 to 0.1%) within its sample. This chain links TRBV6-1 with TRBJ2-1, with TRBD2 matching 8 bases. Germline CDR1 and CDR2: MNHNS and SASEGT. V lost 10 bases, J lost 0 bases, and 5 bases stayed unmatched. This CDR3 has 14 residues. The CDR3 DNA reads as TGTGCCACCAGAGCGGGGGACTCCTACAATGAGCAGTTCTTC. It encodes CATRAGDSYNEQFF.

This clonotype was seen a few times. This may arise from a read error, as a much more abundant clone is one base away. This chain connects TRBV29-1 to TRBJ1-1; D gene ambiguous. Germline lookup yields CDR1 SQVTM and CDR2 ANQGSEA. With 6 bases removed from V and 8 bases from J, the gap between germline ends came to 22 bases. The CDR3 loop spans 14 amino acids. CDR3 loop: CSVSLGCVVVEAFF. In nucleotides, the CDR3 is TGCAGCGTCTCCCTCGGATGCGTAGTCGTAGAAGCTTTCTTT.

Points on this clonotype: One end of the junction does not line up with germline, which may come from a read error. The chain employs TRBV29-1 and TRBJ2-5, with D possibly being TRBD1 (5 bases). This CDR3 is 12 amino acids long. Germline V CDR1 and CDR2: SQVTM, ANQGSEA. The CDR3 sequence: CSVITGQETQNF. The CDR3 coding sequence is TGCAGCGTTATAACAGGCCAAGAGACCCAGAACTTC.

The rearrangement links TRBV6-6 to TRBJ2-3; TRBD1 is a possible D gene (5 bases). V was shortened by 5 bases and J by 3 bases, with 15 bases between the two germline ends. Germline lookup yields CDR1 MNHNY and CDR2 SVGAGI (reference sequence). The CDR3 runs to 15 residues. CDR3 sequence: CASSPRVRGTDTQYF. CDR3 coding DNA: TGTGCCAGCAGTCCCCGGGTAAGGGGAACAGATACGCAGTATTTT.

This clonotype has at least ten counts. The rearrangement uses TRBV10-3 and TRBJ2-5, with 7 bases identical to TRBD2. The V segment lost 0 bases and the J segment 9 bases; nucleotides outside the gene matches: 4. The length of the CDR3 is 13 residues. The V gene's germline CDR1 is ENHRY and CDR2 SYGVKD. CDR3: CAISESGGGAQYF. DNA of the CDR3: TGTGCCATCAGTGAGTCGGGCGGGGGAGCCCAGTACTTC.

About this clonotype itself: An end of the junction does not agree with germline; a read error may underlie this. The genes are TRBV11-2 and TRBJ2-1; the match to TRBD2 covers 7 bases. The CDR3 length is 16 residues. CDR1 is SGHAT, CDR2 FQNNGV, per germline. CDR3 loop: CASSLVAGTNYKKQFF. The CDR3, as DNA: TGTGCCAGCAGTTTAGTTGCAGGGACTAATTACAAAAAGCAGTTCTTC.

The chain uses TRBV28 and TRBJ1-1, with D unclear. Per the germline V gene, CDR1 is MDHEN and CDR2 is SYDVKM. V dropped 2 bases and J dropped 1 base, with 11 bases sitting between them. The CDR3 sequence is 15 residues long. The CDR3 spells CASSLRVGWNTEAFF. The CDR3 coding sequence is TGTGCCAGCAGTTTAAGGGTAGGGTGGAACACTGAAGCTTTCTTT. The whole variable domain, remainder taken from reference TRBV28 and TRBJ1-1, is DVKVTQSSRYLVKRTGEKVFLECVQDMDHENMFWYRQDPGLGLRLIYFSYDVKMKEKGDIPEGYSVSREKKERFSLILESASTNQTSMYLCASSLRVGWNTEAFFGQGTRLTVV.

As for this clonotype: A much larger clone differs from this one at a single base, so this may be a read error. This chain joins TRBV4-2 and TRBJ2-7, with D possibly matching TRBD2 (5 bases). V was clipped by 0 bases and J by 3 bases, with 12 bases between them. CDR3 length equals 15 residues. CDR1 is LGHNA and CDR2 is YNFKEQ in the germline V gene. The CDR3, as DNA: TGTGCCAGCAGCCAAGAGAGGGCAGTGGACTACGAGCAGTACTTC. This gives the protein CASSQERAVDYEQYF.

This sequence joins TRBV12-3 or TRBV12-4 and TRBJ2-5, with D tentatively TRBD2 (6 bases). The V gene lost 9 bases and the J gene lost 4 bases, with 15 bases spanning the gap. The CDR3 extends over 13 amino acids. As DNA, the CDR3 is TGTGCCAGTAACGAGGACTACCTAGAGACCCAGTACTTC. This translates into CASNEDYLETQYF.

This clonotype was seen once. The CDR3 end shows no conserved phenylalanine or tryptophan, and so a read error is likely. This chain links TRBV12-3 or TRBV12-4 with TRBJ2-7; the D is unclear. V shed 6 bases and J shed 3 bases, with 27 bases lying between them. CDR3 length equals 18 residues. This CDR3 is CASSGRYSLGNRDYEQYL. The CDR3 DNA reads TGTGCCAGCAGCGGAAGGTATAGCTTGGGGAATCGCGACTACGAGCAGTACCTC.

With respect to this clonotype: The junction shows a germline mismatch at one end, possibly a read error. This chain connects TRBV12-3 or TRBV12-4 to TRBJ2-6; D unclear. The CDR3 has 15 residues. CDR3 loop: CANSLRRAEANVLTF. Written as DNA, the CDR3 is TGTGCCAACAGTTTACGGAGAGCTGAGGCCAACGTCCTGACTTTC.

Worth noting for this clonotype: Its ends do not fully match the called genes, so a read error is possible. The chain has TRBV6-5 and TRBJ1-1; possible D gene TRBD1, 5 bases. This CDR3 comprises 15 residues. Per the germline V gene, CDR1 is MNHEY and CDR2 is SVGAGI. CDR3 loop: CASSTLGRQNTEASF. Written as DNA, the CDR3 is TGTGCCAGCAGTACTCTGGGACGGCAGAACACTGAAGCTTCCTTT.

This clonotype was recorded at least ten times. CDR3 coding DNA: TGCAGCGTTAAGGCTAATTCCTACGAGCAGTACTTC. Encoded protein: CSVKANSYEQYF. The chain employs TRBV29-1 and TRBJ2-7; D remains unclear. With 5 bases removed from V and 1 base from J, the gap between germline ends came to 9 bases. In germline, CDR1 is SQVTM, CDR2 ANQGSEA. The CDR3 length is 12 residues.

About this clonotype itself: A junction end diverges from the germline sequence, so it may reflect a read error. The chain uses TRBV29-1 and TRBJ2-7; tentatively, D is TRBD2 (5 bases). Germline V gene sequence: CDR1 SQVTM, CDR2 ANQGSEA. This CDR3 has 11 amino acids. CDR3 region: CSVELGYEQYF. CDR3 DNA: TGTAGCGTTGAATTGGGCTACGAGCAGTACTTC.

The sample holds many counts of this clonotype. The chain recombines TRBV5-1 with TRBJ2-7, with 8 bases aligning to TRBD2. With V trimmed by 1 base and J by 3 bases, 9 bases remained unmatched. CDR1 is SGHRS, CDR2 YFSETQ, per germline. The CDR3 covers 16 residues. CDR3 region: CASSLNLGTSYYEQYF. CDR3 bases: TGCGCCAGCAGCTTGAACCTCGGGACTAGTTACTACGAGCAGTACTTC.

This clonotype was counted at least ten times. This rearrangement joins TRBV30 to TRBJ2-7, with 8 bases that match TRBD2. V shed 1 base and J 4 bases; nucleotides not matched to a gene: 12. The CDR3 length is 16 residues. From germline, CDR1 is GTSNPN and CDR2 SVGIG (reference sequence). CDR3 in DNA: TGTGCCTGGAGTGAGAGACGGGCGGGAGGAGGTTACGAGCAGTACTTC. Its protein product is CAWSERRAGGGYEQYF.

Concerning this clonotype itself: A read error may produce the germline difference seen at one junction end. The rearrangement links TRBV11-2 to TRBJ2-1; 7 positions match TRBD2. The CDR3 loop spans 15 amino acids. Germline CDR1 SGHAT, CDR2 FQNNGV. CDR3 in amino acids: CASSLTQRDYNKQLF. Here the CDR3 DNA reads TGTGCCAGCAGCTTAACGCAGCGGGACTACAATAAGCAGTTATTC.